This T cell receptor beta chain was profiled in a study of T cell responses to AZD1222 COVID-19 vaccine. Study-level findings and limits: White British ancestry dominated among donors, who included more females, and clonal diversity was possibly underestimated. Vaccine-related CD4 TCRs covered spike, predominating at 160-218 and 743-854.

Regarding this clone: What it binds is not known.

TCRdb's table, derived via immunoSEQ multiplex PCR, lists solely in-frame clones and lacks some. This table has about 83,000 clones, over 75% appearing once. The CDR3 loop spans 16 amino acids. The trim removed 9 bases at V and 0 bases at J, leaving 11 bases unmatched. The TCR originated in an adult in good health. This specimen consisted of peripheral blood, obtained on day 0 of MenACWY control vaccination. The V call is TRBV23-1, the J call TRBJ2-1, with 7 bases matching TRBD1. TRBV23-1 qualifies as an ORF whose function is uncertain. The CDR3 region is CARTLPRDSSYNEQFF. The CDR3 coding sequence is TGCGCCAGGACCCTTCCCCGGGACAGCTCCTACAATGAGCAGTTCTTC.